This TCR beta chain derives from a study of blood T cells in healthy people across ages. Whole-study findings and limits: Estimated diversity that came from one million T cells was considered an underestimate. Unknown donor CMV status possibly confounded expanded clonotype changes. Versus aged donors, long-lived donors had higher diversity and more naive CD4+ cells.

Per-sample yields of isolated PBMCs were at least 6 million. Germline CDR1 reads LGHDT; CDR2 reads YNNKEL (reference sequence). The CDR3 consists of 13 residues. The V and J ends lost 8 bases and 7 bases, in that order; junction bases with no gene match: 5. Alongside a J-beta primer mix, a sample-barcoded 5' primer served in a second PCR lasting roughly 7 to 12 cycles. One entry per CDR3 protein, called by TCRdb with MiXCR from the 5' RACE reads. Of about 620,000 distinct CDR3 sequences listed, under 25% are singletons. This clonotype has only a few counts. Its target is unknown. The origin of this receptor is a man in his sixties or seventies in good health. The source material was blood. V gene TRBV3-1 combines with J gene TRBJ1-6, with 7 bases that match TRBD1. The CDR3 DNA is TGTGCCAGCGGGGACAGAGGCAATTCACCCCTCCACTTT. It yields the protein CASGDRGNSPLHF.